This T cell receptor (beta chain) came from a study of cytomegalovirus exposure and HLA in healthy donors. V shed 3 bases and J 2 bases; nucleotides not matched to a gene: 10. The CDR3 spans 17 residues. The germline V gene encodes CDR1 KGHSH and CDR2 LQKENI. PCR involved 60 Vbeta and 13 Jbeta primers. Libraries were prepared by immunoSEQ multiplex PCR; TCRdb keeps only in-frame clonotypes and omits some of them. Here the sample spans about 120,000 clones, more than 55% being singletons. Study observations and caveats: As was reported, the classifier diagnosed cytomegalovirus status with high specificity and sensitivity. TCR beta V- and J-gene trimming was later associated with a missense DCLRE1C variant. Upon later analysis, HLA-associated TCR beta chains proved more clonally expanded than other, equally common chains.

In regard to this clone: What it binds is unknown.

Input material: PBMCs. The TCR was taken from a man between 18 and 29 years old in good health and CMV-seronegative. The J gene is TRBJ2-7, the V gene TRBV18; 10 nucleotides line up with TRBD2. DNA of the CDR3: TGTGCCAGCTCACCCAGGGATCCCGGGACTAGCGCCTACGAGCAGTACTTC. Its translation: CASSPRDPGTSAYEQYF.